This TCR beta chain appears in the sequencing data of a study of T cells in Graves' hyperthyroidism and ophthalmopathy (dated by TCRdb to between 2018 and 2021). Regarding the complete study: Peripheral blood was collected at initial diagnosis, before any treatment. TCR V-J signatures able to tell the groups apart were searched for in a discovery cohort of 100 or so patients, of whom more than 40 had Graves' ophthalmopathy and about 55 had stable Graves' hyperthyroidism. Prospective prediction of ophthalmopathy was tested in an independent validation cohort of approximately 18 hyperthyroidism patients and 15 to 17 patients who later progressed to ophthalmopathy. For training and testing, the 100 patients in the discovery cohort were randomly divided in a 7:3 ratio. Thyroid tissue and blood T-cell repertoires from over 5 Graves' hyperthyroidism patients were also compared in the study. Following sampling, methimazole starting at 30 mg daily was given to hyperthyroidism patients, and high-dose intravenous methylprednisolone was given to ophthalmopathy patients. The paper reports TCR Vbeta CDR3 sequencing of some 140 peripheral blood samples: approximately 43 ophthalmopathy, under 85 hyperthyroidism and around 17 progressor patients. The paper as a whole reports these results and caveats: Most expanded thyroid clonotypes (frequency above 0.001) were also found in blood, which suggests that blood repertoires may mirror thyroid immune responses. Sample size was not statistically predetermined, and blinding of investigators to group allocation was not performed. In cross-validation, a model built on a 13 V-J signature told ophthalmopathy apart from stable hyperthyroidism with 85% to 90% sensitivity and about 81% specificity, and in testing the same model reached 80%/75%. In validation, the model predicted progression to ophthalmopathy a median of 6.5 months before onset, with roughly 71% sensitivity and about 72% specificity.

The germline ends are 12 bases apart after V is trimmed by 3 bases and J by 0 bases. The germline V gene (reference sequence) yields SGHAT for CDR1 and FQDESV for CDR2. From the cysteine through the phenylalanine, the CDR3 covers 15 amino acids. CDR3 DNA is the only sequence kept; it has 45 bases, read in frame from the first base. There are many counts of this clonotype. There is no known antigen for this receptor. No much larger clone is present one base from it, and per-base qualities are unavailable. The TCR beta CDR3 regions were amplified from RNA transcripts. A first-round RT-PCR of the TCR CDR3 used the HTBI primer set with the Qiagen OneStep RT-PCR kit. Libraries were constructed in a second round of multiplex PCR, after which size selection and purification were carried out. The libraries were sequenced on an Illumina HiSeq2000 using paired-end 100 bp reads. On the authors' methods: SOAPnuke was used to process the raw data, with reads discarded if the reads contained adapters or uncalled bases, had a mean Phred below 15, or lacked an exact constant-primer or identifier match. COPE v1.2.5 was used to merge the high-quality paired reads, and each unique nucleotide sequence was defined as a clonotype. Clonotypes were aligned to IMGT TRBV, TRBD and TRBJ reference segments using MiTCR v1.1. Only V-J combinations with frequency above 0.0001, covering about 99% of repertoires, were analysed. A TCS score was defined as the ratio between F50 (clonal expansion) and ExV (chaos), using BLOSUM62-based TCRdist between CDR3 peptides within each V-J. Welch's t-statistics and random forest reduced around 550 V-J features to roughly 13, which were used in a naive Bayes classifier (R e1071). Through fastp at Q25 and MiXCR, TCRdb rebuilt clones from the public reads, retaining in-frame beta chains. When rows share a CDR3 protein, they turn into one entry using the most common DNA and genes. The V and J calls were determined by TCRdb, not by the authors. The sample includes approximately 630,000 distinct CDR3 sequences, with about 17% observed a single time. Clones ranked in the top ten supply less than 4.5% of the sample.

A patient counted as having stable Graves' hyperthyroidism if no progression to ophthalmopathy occurred over 18 months of follow-up. The hyperthyroidism patients were between 18 and 65 years old and newly diagnosed, with a disease duration of less than 2 months. Exclusion was applied to patients with uncontrolled infections, other autoimmune diseases, pregnancy or lactation. Diagnoses were based on clinical symptoms, serum thyroxine and TRAb, thyroid ultrasound and orbital computed tomography. Ficoll-Paque density gradient centrifugation was used to isolate PBMCs from 9.5 to 10 ml of fresh peripheral blood. Total RNA was extracted using Trizol reagent, and RNA quality was assessed on an Agilent 2100 Bioanalyzer.

The sequence links TRBV11-1 to TRBJ2-7; the best D guess is TRBD1, with 7 bases matching. The material sequenced was blood. The sequence came from a woman younger than 45 with Graves' hyperthyroidism. CDR3 loop: CASSFGGTASYEQYF. The DNA sequence is TGTGCCAGCAGCTTTGGGGGGACAGCCTCCTACGAGCAGTACTTC.